This T cell receptor beta chain is drawn from a study of T cells after yellow fever vaccination. TCRdb called the 5' RACE reads again in MiXCR, with one record for every CDR3 protein. Among approximately 85,000 distinct CDR3 sequences listed, less than 15% were seen once. Trimming took 5 bases from V and 7 from J; bases not matched to a gene: 5. The CDR3 sequence is 13 residues long. Looked up from germline, CDR1 is MRHNA and CDR2 is SNTAGT. This clonotype was counted between two and nine times. The specimen was CD8+ T cells not binding an NS4B(214-222) dextramer, sorted from PBMCs, collected approximately 20 days after the first yellow fever vaccination. V gene TRBV6-4 combines with J gene TRBJ2-1, with 7 bases lining up with TRBD2. This clonotype was obtained from a man aged 18 to 30 who received the YFV17D yellow fever vaccine. This chain's CDR3 is CASSYGGRNEQFF. As DNA, the CDR3 is TGTGCCAGCAGTTACGGGGGGAGGAATGAGCAGTTCTTC.